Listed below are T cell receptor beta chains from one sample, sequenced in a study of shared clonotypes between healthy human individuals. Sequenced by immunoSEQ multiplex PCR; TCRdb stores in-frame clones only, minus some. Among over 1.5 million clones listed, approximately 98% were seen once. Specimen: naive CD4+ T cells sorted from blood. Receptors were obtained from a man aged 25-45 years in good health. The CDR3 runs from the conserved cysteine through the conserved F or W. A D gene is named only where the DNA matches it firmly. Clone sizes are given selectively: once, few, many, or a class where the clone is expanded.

CASSLVPSGAHNEQFF	TGTGCCAGCAGCTTAGTTCCTAGCGGGGCCCACAATGAGCAGTTCTTC	TRBD2	TRBV7-2	TRBJ2-1	16	.
CASSLASPDKLFF	TGCGCCAGCAGCTTGGCCTCGCCTGACAAACTGTTTTTT	.	TRBV5-1	TRBJ1-4	13	.
CASSIVPGQQFF	TGTGCCAGCAGCATCGTGCCAGGACAGCAGTTCTTC	.	TRBV6-5	TRBJ2-1	12	.
CASSEETGAGGYTF	TGCGCCAGCAGTGAAGAGACAGGGGCAGGAGGCTACACCTTC	TRBD1	TRBV10-2	TRBJ1-2	14	.
CASSEWTDGWAFF	TGTGCCAGCAGTGAATGGACGGACGGTTGGGCTTTCTTT	.	TRBV2	TRBJ1-1	13	once
CASRETVETEAFF	TGTGCCAGCAGGGAAACTGTCGAAACTGAAGCTTTCTTT	.	TRBV6-1	TRBJ1-1	13	.
CASRGLAGATDTQYF	TGTGCCAGCAGGGGACTAGCGGGAGCCACAGATACGCAGTATTTT	TRBD2	TRBV25-1	TRBJ2-3	15	.
CASSHGTAPQHF	TGTGCCAGCAGCCACGGGACAGCCCCCCAGCATTTT	TRBD1	TRBV7-9	TRBJ1-5	12	.
CASSQLAGSSYNEQFF	TGTGCCAGCTCACAACTAGCGGGGAGCTCCTACAATGAGCAGTTCTTC	TRBD2	TRBV18	TRBJ2-1	16	.
CASSSPGPFYEQYF	TGTGCCAGCAGTTCTCCGGGACCTTTCTACGAGCAGTACTTC	.	TRBV5-6	TRBJ2-7	14	.
CASSLNRGRNQYF	TGTGCCAGCAGCTTAAATCGCGGGAGAAATCAGTACTTC	TRBD2	TRBV13	TRBJ2-4	13	.
CAIRRSGLGTDTQYF	TGTGCCATCAGGAGATCGGGACTAGGGACAGATACGCAGTATTTT	TRBD2	TRBV10-3	TRBJ2-3	15	.
CASSKGLAQPQHF	TGTGCCAGCAGTAAAGGGCTTGCCCAGCCCCAGCATTTT	.	TRBV6-4	TRBJ1-5	13	.
CASSPRVDYEQYF	TGTGCCAGCAGCCCCCGCGTCGACTACGAGCAGTACTTC	.	TRBV7-2	TRBJ2-7	13	.
CASSLAAPGYEQFF	TGTGCCAGCAGCTTAGCCGCCCCGGGCTATGAGCAGTTCTTC	.	TRBV11-2	TRBJ2-1	14	.
CSIGRTANYMNTEAFF	TGCAGCATTGGGAGGACAGCCAATTATATGAACACTGAAGCTTTCTTT	.	TRBV29-1	TRBJ1-1	16	.
CASSRTFNEQFF	TGCGCCAGCAGCAGGACCTTCAATGAGCAGTTCTTC	.	TRBV4-1	TRBJ2-1	12	.
CASSGGLAGYNEQFF	TGCGCCAGCAGTGGAGGGCTAGCGGGTTACAATGAGCAGTTCTTC	TRBD2	TRBV10-1	TRBJ2-1	15	.
CASSQDYNSGDGYTF	TGCGCCAGCAGCCAAGATTACAACAGCGGGGATGGCTACACCTTC	.	TRBV4-3	TRBJ1-2	15	.
CASSRDAGNTIYF	TGCGCCAGCAGCCGGGACGCTGGAAACACCATATATTTT	.	TRBV5-1	TRBJ1-3	13	.
CASSWSTDTYGYTF	TGCGCCAGCAGCTGGTCGACAGATACCTATGGCTACACCTTC	.	TRBV5-1	TRBJ1-2	14	.
CASSGTASYNEQFF	TGTGCCAGCAGCGGGACGGCCTCCTACAATGAGCAGTTCTTC	.	TRBV6-1	TRBJ2-1	14	once
CASSYNGVGDNEQFF	TGTGCCAGCAGTTATAATGGAGTCGGGGACAATGAGCAGTTCTTC	.	TRBV6-5	TRBJ2-1	15	.
CASSYKGTVGKNIQYF	TGTGCCAGCAGTTACAAGGGTACAGTTGGCAAAAACATTCAGTACTTC	.	TRBV6-5	TRBJ2-4	16	.
CASRRGHETGELFF	TGTGCCAGCAGGCGGGGACACGAGACGGGGGAGCTGTTTTTT	.	TRBV25-1	TRBJ2-2	14	.
CASSFRVNTEAFF	TGTGCCAGCAGCTTCAGGGTGAACACTGAAGCTTTCTTT	.	TRBV7-2	TRBJ1-1	13	.
CASSKGGGLAGGLSYEQYF	TGTGCCAGCAGCAAGGGAGGAGGACTAGCGGGGGGGCTGAGCTACGAGCAGTACTTC	.	TRBV21-1	TRBJ2-7	19	.
CASSLGGLNTEAFF	TGTGCCAGCAGCTTAGGGGGCCTGAACACTGAAGCTTTCTTT	.	TRBV7-6	TRBJ1-1	14	.
CASSLPGQGREQFF	TGTGCCAGCAGTTTACCGGGACAGGGTCGCGAGCAGTTCTTC	TRBD1	TRBV27	TRBJ2-1	14	once
CASSSRQGYTQYF	TGTGCCAGCAGCTCCCGACAGGGTTATACGCAGTATTTT	TRBD1	TRBV7-2	TRBJ2-3	13	.
CASSQKRDSPILDTQYF	TGCGCCAGCAGCCAGAAGCGGGACAGCCCCATACTGGATACGCAGTATTTT	.	TRBV4-1	TRBJ2-3	17	.
CASSLSGGTYNEQFF	TGTGCCAGCAGCTTAAGCGGGGGGACCTACAATGAGCAGTTCTTC	TRBD2	TRBV7-3	TRBJ2-1	15	.
CASSFEAGELFF	TGTGCCAGCAGCTTCGAAGCCGGGGAGCTGTTTTTT	.	TRBV6-5	TRBJ2-2	12	.
CASSQAVRVGSPFF	TGCGCCAGCAGCCAAGCGGTCAGGGTAGGTTCACCATTCTTC	.	TRBV4-1	TRBJ2-1	14	once
CASTIGTTHTGELFF	TGTGCCAGCACCATCGGGACGACACACACCGGGGAGCTGTTTTTT	.	TRBV9	TRBJ2-2	15	.
CASSQDPQGIFYEQYF	TGTGCCAGCAGCCAAGACCCACAGGGTATTTTCTACGAGCAGTACTTC	.	TRBV14	TRBJ2-7	16	.
CASSQEALAGSSDTQYF	TGTGCCAGCAGCCAAGAGGCACTAGCGGGGAGCTCAGATACGCAGTATTTT	TRBD2	TRBV4-2	TRBJ2-3	17	.
CASSHGTSLNEQFF	TGTGCCAGCAGCCACGGGACGTCCCTCAATGAGCAGTTCTTC	.	TRBV7-2	TRBJ2-1	14	once
CSADTYNEQFF	TGCAGTGCTGATACCTACAATGAGCAGTTCTTC	.	TRBV20-1	TRBJ2-1	11	.
CASSDLGGEPYNEQFF	TGTGCCAGCAGTGACCTGGGGGGGGAGCCCTACAATGAGCAGTTCTTC	TRBD2	TRBV6-4	TRBJ2-1	16	.
CASSRNRQGASGYTF	TGCGCCAGCAGCCGGAACAGACAGGGGGCATCTGGCTACACCTTC	TRBD1	TRBV4-3	TRBJ1-2	15	.
CASSQRETQYF	TGTGCCAGCAGCCAACGGGAGACCCAGTACTTC	.	TRBV7-2	TRBJ2-5	11	.
CASSLNGFSYEQYF	TGTGCCAGCAGCTTGAACGGATTCTCCTACGAGCAGTACTTC	.	TRBV5-4	TRBJ2-7	14	.
CASSLDPGRRSSSYEQYF	TGCGCCAGCAGCTTGGACCCGGGCAGGCGGTCGAGCTCCTACGAGCAGTACTTC	.	TRBV5-1	TRBJ2-7	18	.
CASSLDLSSGANVLTF	TGTGCCAGCAGCTTAGATCTCAGCTCTGGGGCCAACGTCCTGACTTTC	.	TRBV11-2	TRBJ2-6	16	.
CASSFDNQPQHF	TGTGCCAGCAGCTTTGACAATCAGCCCCAGCATTTT	.	TRBV7-9	TRBJ1-5	12	.
CASSNQGTGVKKLFF	TGTGCCAGCAGCAATCAGGGAACTGGCGTGAAAAAACTGTTTTTT	.	TRBV11-2	TRBJ1-4	15	.
CASSRDGPRGYTF	TGCGCCAGCAGCCGGGACGGCCCGCGGGGCTACACCTTC	.	TRBV4-3	TRBJ1-2	13	.
CASSGQGGNTEAFF	TGTGCCAGCAGCGGACAGGGGGGGAACACTGAAGCTTTCTTT	TRBD1	TRBV7-9	TRBJ1-1	14	.
CASSFGLAANIQYF	TGTGCCAGCAGCTTCGGACTAGCGGCGAACATTCAGTACTTC	TRBD2	TRBV7-8	TRBJ2-4	14	.
CASSNRGIEQYF	TGTGCCAGCAGCAACAGGGGGATCGAGCAGTACTTC	TRBD1	TRBV2	TRBJ2-7	12	.